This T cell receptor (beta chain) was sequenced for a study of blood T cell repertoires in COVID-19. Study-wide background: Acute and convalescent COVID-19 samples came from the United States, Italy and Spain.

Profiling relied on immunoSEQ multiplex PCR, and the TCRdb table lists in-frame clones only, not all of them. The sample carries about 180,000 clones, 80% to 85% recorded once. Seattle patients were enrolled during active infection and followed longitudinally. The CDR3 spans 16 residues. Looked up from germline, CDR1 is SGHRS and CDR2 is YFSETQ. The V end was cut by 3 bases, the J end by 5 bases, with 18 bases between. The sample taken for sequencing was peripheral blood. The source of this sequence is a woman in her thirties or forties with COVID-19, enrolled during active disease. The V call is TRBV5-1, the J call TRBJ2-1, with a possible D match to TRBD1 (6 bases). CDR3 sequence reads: CASSWSSLAGDNEQFF. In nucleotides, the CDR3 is TGCGCCAGCAGCTGGAGTTCGTTGGCAGGGGACAATGAGCAGTTCTTC.